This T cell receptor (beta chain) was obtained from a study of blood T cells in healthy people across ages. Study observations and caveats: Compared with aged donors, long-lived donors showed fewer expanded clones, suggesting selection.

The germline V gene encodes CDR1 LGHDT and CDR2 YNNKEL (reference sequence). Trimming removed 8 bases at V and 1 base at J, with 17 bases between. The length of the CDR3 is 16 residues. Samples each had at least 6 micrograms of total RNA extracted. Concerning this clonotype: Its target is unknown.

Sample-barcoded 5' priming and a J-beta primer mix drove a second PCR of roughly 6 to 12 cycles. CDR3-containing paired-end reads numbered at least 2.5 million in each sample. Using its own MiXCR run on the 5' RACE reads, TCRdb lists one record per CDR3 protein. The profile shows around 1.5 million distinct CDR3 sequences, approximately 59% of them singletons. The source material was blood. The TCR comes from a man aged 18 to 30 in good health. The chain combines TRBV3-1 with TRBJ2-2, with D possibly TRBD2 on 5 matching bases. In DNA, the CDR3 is TGTGCCAGCGCCATAGAAGAGGGAGAGAACACCGGGGAGCTGTTTTTT. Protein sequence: CASAIEEGENTGELFF.